This TCR beta chain originates from a study of blood T cell repertoires in COVID-19. On the study more broadly: The study drew acute and convalescent COVID-19 samples from the United States, Italy and Spain. T cells, B-cell-depleted T cells, or PBMCs provided the cDNA or gDNA that served as material.

In the authors' workflow: Cell counts per sample came from amplifying reference gene primers. TCRdb keeps only in-frame clones here, not all; method: immunoSEQ multiplex PCR. V and J calls and clone size are those listed in that table; D and trimming were worked out from the DNA. The sample comprises approximately 250,000 clones, over 65% of which are singletons, and about 4.3% rests with the top ten. With 6 bases removed from V and 5 bases from J, the gap between germline ends came to 7 bases. This CDR3 has 11 amino acids. CDR1 is MNHNY and CDR2 is SVGAGI in the germline V gene (reference sequence).

The gene calls are TRBV6-6 and TRBJ2-5; a possible D gene is TRBD1 (6 bases). The material sequenced was peripheral blood. The receptor was isolated from a man aged 55 to 69 who had recovered from COVID-19. In DNA, the CDR3 is TGTGCCAGCAGGCAGGGGGAGACCCAGTACTTC. Its protein is CASRQGETQYF.